Listed below are T cell receptor beta chains from one sample, sequenced in a study of glioma-infiltrating T cells after dendritic cell vaccination. The method was immunoSEQ multiplex PCR; TCRdb's version includes in-frame clones alone and lacks a portion of them. The sample includes tens of thousands of clones, more than 65% seen only once; the top ten take 2.1%. The sequencing here drew on blood, taken before dendritic cell vaccination. These receptor sequences come from a human donor with glioblastoma. The conserved cysteine and the conserved F or W are not part of the CDR3 here. A D gene is named only where the DNA matches it firmly.

v_gene: TRBV18; d_gene: NA; j_gene: TRBJ2-4; CDR3aa: ASSPPGVKNIQY
v_gene: TRBV10-3; d_gene: TRBD1; j_gene: TRBJ1-1; CDR3aa: AISAGGQNTEAF
v_gene: TRBV2; d_gene: NA; j_gene: TRBJ2-4; CDR3aa: ASSEVVGGSDIQY
v_gene: TRBV2; d_gene: NA; j_gene: TRBJ1-2; CDR3aa: ASSQQGLSYGYT
v_gene: TRBV10-1; d_gene: NA; j_gene: TRBJ1-2; CDR3aa: ASSDTNYGYT
v_gene: TRBV6-5; d_gene: NA; j_gene: TRBJ1-2; CDR3aa: ASSSTVLGYT
v_gene: TRBV11-3; d_gene: NA; j_gene: TRBJ2-7; CDR3aa: ASSKDKMSSYEQY
v_gene: TRBV7-9; d_gene: NA; j_gene: TRBJ1-5; CDR3aa: ASSLFGGIREDSNQPQH
v_gene: TRBV5-4; d_gene: NA; j_gene: TRBJ1-1; CDR3aa: ASSLDRNTEAF
v_gene: TRBV5-1; d_gene: NA; j_gene: TRBJ1-2; CDR3aa: ASSFSIANYGYT
v_gene: TRBV19; d_gene: NA; j_gene: TRBJ2-1; CDR3aa: ASSSGQGSGEQF
v_gene: TRBV5-4; d_gene: TRBD2; j_gene: TRBJ2-3; CDR3aa: ASSLVSSGGDTQY
v_gene: TRBV7-9; d_gene: TRBD1; j_gene: TRBJ1-6; CDR3aa: ASSADTGGNSPLH
v_gene: TRBV4-1; d_gene: NA; j_gene: TRBJ2-3; CDR3aa: ASRQLGRKGIIGRADTQY
v_gene: TRBV5-1; d_gene: TRBD2; j_gene: TRBJ2-5; CDR3aa: ASSLSPSGIRQETQY
v_gene: TRBV4-1; d_gene: TRBD1; j_gene: TRBJ2-2; CDR3aa: ASSPRQGRTGELF
v_gene: TRBV7-9; d_gene: TRBD1; j_gene: TRBJ1-4; CDR3aa: ASSSQGAFEKLF
v_gene: TRBV7-6; d_gene: NA; j_gene: TRBJ1-1; CDR3aa: ASSSLPNTEAF
v_gene: TRBV29-1; d_gene: TRBD2; j_gene: TRBJ2-3; CDR3aa: SVEQRGGSTDTQY
v_gene: TRBV5-4; d_gene: TRBD1; j_gene: TRBJ2-7; CDR3aa: ASSLRQGSYEQY
v_gene: TRBV5-1; d_gene: TRBD1; j_gene: TRBJ1-2; CDR3aa: ASSFGQGGNYGYT
v_gene: TRBV5-1; d_gene: NA; j_gene: TRBJ2-7; CDR3aa: ASSSGVGDYEQY